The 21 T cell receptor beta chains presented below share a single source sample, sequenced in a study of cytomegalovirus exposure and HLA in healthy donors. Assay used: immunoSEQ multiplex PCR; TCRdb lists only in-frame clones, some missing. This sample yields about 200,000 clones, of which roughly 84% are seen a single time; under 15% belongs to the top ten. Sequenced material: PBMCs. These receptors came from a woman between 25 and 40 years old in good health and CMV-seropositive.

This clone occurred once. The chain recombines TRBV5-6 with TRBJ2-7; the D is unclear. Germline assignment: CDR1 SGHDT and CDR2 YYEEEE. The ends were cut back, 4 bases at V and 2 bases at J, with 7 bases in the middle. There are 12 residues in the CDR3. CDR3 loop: CASSTAAYEQYF. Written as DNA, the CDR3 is TGTGCCAGCAGCACGGCGGCCTACGAGCAGTACTTC. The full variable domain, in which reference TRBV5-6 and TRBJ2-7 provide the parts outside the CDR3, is DAGVTQSPTHLIKTRGQQVTLRCSPKSGHDTVSWYQQALGQGPQFIFQYYEEEERQRGNFPDRFSGHQFPNYSSELNVNALLLGDSALYLCASSTAAYEQYFGPGTRLTVT.

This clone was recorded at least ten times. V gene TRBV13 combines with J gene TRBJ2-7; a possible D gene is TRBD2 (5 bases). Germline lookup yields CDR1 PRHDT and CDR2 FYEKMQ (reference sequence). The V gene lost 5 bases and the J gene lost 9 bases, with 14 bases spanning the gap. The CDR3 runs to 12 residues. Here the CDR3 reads CASSIMEDRQYF. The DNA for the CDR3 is TGTGCCAGCAGCATAATGGAGGATCGGCAGTACTTC.

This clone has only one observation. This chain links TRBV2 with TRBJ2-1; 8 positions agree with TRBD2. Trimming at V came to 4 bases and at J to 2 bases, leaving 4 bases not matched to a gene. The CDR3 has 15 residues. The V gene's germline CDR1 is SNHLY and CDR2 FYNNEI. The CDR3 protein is CASSVQREPYNEQFF. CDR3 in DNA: TGTGCCAGCAGTGTGCAGCGGGAGCCCTACAATGAGCAGTTCTTC.

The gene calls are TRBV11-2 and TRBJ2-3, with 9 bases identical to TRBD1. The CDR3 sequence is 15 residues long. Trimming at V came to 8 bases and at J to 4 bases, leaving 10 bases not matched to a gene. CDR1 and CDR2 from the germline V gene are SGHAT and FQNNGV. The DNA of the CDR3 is TGTGCCAGCTCGATCCGAACAGGGGGCCCAGATACGCAGTATTTT. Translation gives CASSIRTGGPDTQYF.

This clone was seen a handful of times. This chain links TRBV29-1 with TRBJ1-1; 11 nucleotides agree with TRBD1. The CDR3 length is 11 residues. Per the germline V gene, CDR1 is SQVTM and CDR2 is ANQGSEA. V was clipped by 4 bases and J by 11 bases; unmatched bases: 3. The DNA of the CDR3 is TGCAGCGTTGGGGGACAGGGGGACGCTTTCTTT. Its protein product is CSVGGQGDAFF.

This CDR3 reads CASSIGGAPQETQYF. CDR3 sequence (DNA): TGTGCCAGTAGTATTGGTGGGGCCCCCCAAGAGACCCAGTACTTC. The V gene is TRBV19, the J gene TRBJ2-5; weak D call: TRBD1 (5 bases). Germline assignment: CDR1 LNHDA and CDR2 SQIVND (reference sequence). CDR3 length equals 15 residues. The germline V and J ends were trimmed by 3 bases and 1 base, with 12 bases remaining between them.

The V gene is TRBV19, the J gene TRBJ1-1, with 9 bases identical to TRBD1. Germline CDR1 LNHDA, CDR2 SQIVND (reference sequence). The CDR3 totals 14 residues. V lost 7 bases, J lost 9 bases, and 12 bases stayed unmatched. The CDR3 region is CASMTGQGLNKAFF. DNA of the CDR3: TGTGCCAGTATGACGGGACAGGGTTTAAACAAAGCTTTCTTT.

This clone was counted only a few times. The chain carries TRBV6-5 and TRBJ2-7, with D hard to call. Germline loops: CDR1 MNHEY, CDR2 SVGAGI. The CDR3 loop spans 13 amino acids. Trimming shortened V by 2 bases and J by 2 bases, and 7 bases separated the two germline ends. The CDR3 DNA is TGTGCCAGCAGTTACGGGCTGACCTACGAGCAGTACTTC. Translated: CASSYGLTYEQYF.

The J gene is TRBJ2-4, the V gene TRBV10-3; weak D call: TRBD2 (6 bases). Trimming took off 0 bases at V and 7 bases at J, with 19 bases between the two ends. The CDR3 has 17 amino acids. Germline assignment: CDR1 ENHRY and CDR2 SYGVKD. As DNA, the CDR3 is TGTGCCATCAGTGAGTCGGTCAGTACAGGACTACTGAACATTCAGTACTTC. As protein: CAISESVSTGLLNIQYF.

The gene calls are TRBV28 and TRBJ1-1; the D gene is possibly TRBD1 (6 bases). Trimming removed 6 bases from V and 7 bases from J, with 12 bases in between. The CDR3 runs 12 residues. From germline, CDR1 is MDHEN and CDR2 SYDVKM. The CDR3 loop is CASSFRQVEAFF. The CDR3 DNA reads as TGTGCCAGCAGCTTTCGACAGGTTGAAGCTTTCTTT.

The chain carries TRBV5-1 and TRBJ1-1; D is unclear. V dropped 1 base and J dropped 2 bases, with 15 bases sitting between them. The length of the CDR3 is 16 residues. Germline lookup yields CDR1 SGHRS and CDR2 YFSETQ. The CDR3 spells CASSLITTSPNTEAFF. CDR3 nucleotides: TGCGCCAGCAGCTTGATAACGACTTCCCCTAACACTGAAGCTTTCTTT.

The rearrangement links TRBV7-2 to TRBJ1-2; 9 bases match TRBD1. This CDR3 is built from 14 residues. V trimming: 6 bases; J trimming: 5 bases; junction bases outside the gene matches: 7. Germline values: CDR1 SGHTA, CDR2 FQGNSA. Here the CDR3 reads CASRKDRGPYGYTF. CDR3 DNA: TGTGCCAGCAGAAAGGACAGGGGTCCGTATGGCTACACCTTC.

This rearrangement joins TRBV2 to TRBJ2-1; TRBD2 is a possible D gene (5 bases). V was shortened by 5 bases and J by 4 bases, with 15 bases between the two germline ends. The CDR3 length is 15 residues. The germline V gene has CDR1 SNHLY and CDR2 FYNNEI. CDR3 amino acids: CASSRTPRGYNEQFF. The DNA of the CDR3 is TGTGCCAGCAGTAGGACCCCTCGGGGATACAATGAGCAGTTCTTC.

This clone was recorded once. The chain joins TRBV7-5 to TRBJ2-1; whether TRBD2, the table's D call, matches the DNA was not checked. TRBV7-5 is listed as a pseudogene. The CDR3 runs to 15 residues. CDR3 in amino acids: CAGEGAGGFHNEQFF. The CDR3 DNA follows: TGTGCCGGCGAAGGGGCGGGAGGATTCCACAATGAGCAGTTCTTC.

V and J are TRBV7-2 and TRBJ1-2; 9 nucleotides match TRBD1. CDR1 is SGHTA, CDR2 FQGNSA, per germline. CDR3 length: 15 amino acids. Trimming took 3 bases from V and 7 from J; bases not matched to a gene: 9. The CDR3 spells CASSFWGTGFTGYTF. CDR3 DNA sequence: TGTGCCAGCAGCTTTTGGGGGACAGGGTTTACTGGCTACACCTTC. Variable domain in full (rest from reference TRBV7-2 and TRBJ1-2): GAGVSQSPSNKVTEKGKDVELRCDPISGHTALYWYRQSLGQGLEFLIYFQGNSAPDKSGLPSDRFSAERTGGSVSTLTIQRTQQEDSAVYLCASSFWGTGFTGYTFGSGTRLTVV.

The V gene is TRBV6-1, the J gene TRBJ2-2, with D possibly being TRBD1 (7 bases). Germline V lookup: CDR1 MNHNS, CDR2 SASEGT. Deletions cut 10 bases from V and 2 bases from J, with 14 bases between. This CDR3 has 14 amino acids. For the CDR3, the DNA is TGTGCCACCTGCGGGGACAGTAACACCGGGGAGCTGTTTTTT. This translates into CATCGDSNTGELFF.

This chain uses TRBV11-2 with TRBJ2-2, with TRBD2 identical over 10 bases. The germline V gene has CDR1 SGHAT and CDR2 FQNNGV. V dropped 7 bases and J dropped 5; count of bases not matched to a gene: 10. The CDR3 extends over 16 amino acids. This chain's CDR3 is CASTPIAGGGTGELFF. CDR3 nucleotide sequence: TGTGCCAGCACCCCCATAGCGGGAGGAGGGACCGGGGAGCTGTTTTTT.

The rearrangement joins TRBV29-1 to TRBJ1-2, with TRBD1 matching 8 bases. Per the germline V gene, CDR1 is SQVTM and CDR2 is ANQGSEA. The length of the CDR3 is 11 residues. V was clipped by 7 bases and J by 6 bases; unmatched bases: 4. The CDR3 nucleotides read TGCAGCGACGCAGGGGGCGATGGCTACACCTTC. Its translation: CSDAGGDGYTF.

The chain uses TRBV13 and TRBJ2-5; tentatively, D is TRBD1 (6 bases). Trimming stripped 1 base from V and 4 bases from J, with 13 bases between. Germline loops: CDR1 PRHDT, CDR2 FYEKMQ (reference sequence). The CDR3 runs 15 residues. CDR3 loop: CASSLAAGAIETQYF. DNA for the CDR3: TGTGCCAGCAGCTTAGCGGCAGGGGCAATAGAGACCCAGTACTTC.

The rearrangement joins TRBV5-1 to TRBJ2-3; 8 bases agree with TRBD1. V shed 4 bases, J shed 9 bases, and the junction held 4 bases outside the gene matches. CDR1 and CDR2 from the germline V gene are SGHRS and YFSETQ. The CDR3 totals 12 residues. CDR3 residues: CASSLTGGTQYF. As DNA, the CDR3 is TGCGCCAGCAGCCTTACAGGGGGAACGCAGTATTTT.

This chain's CDR3 is CSVSDHEQFF. CDR3 bases: TGCAGCGTTAGCGACCATGAGCAGTTCTTC. This chain links TRBV29-1 with TRBJ2-1; D uncertain. Germline loops: CDR1 SQVTM, CDR2 ANQGSEA. Trimming shortened V by 5 bases and J by 8 bases, and 7 bases separated the two germline ends. This CDR3 has 10 residues.